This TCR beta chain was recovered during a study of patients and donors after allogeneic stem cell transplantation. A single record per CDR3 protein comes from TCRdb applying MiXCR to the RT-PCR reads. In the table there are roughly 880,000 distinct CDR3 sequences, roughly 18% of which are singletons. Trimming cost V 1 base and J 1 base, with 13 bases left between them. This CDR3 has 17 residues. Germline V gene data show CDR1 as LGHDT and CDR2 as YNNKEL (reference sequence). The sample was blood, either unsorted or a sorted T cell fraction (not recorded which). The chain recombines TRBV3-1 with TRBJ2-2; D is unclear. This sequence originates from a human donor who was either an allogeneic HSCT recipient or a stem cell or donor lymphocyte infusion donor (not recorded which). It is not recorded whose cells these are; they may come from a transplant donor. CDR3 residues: CASSQGLRSGNTGELFF. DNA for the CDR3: TGTGCCAGCAGCCAAGGTCTCCGCAGTGGGAACACCGGGGAGCTGTTTTTT.